The source of this T cell receptor beta chain is a study of regulatory T cells in long-lasting Graves disease. Study-wide points: TCR diversity in persistent Graves' patients was below that of newly diagnosed ones. Newly diagnosed disease favored TRBV20-1 and TRBJ2-1 over persistent disease.

For TCR beta, libraries came from iRepertoire HTBI primers and Arm-PCR of CDR3 regions. Via MiXCR, TCRdb re-called the multiplex PCR reads, giving one row per CDR3 protein. The table has under 500,000 distinct CDR3 sequences, around 20% seen once. With 6 bases clipped from V and 1 base from J, the junction kept 4 bases outside the gene matches. The CDR3 is 14 residues long. Germline CDR1 and CDR2: ENHRY and SYGVKD. Described time point: persistent/refractory GD, antithyroid drugs over 5 years with positive TRAb. The TCR library used RNA extracted from PBMCs. The peripheral blood volume drawn was about 9 milliliters, and it was collected into EDTA tubes. The table lists this clonotype with a few counts. Its cognate antigen is unknown.

The gene calls are TRBV10-3 and TRBJ2-3; 7 bases line up with TRBD1. The sequence was obtained from a female donor with Graves disease. The starting material was peripheral blood mononuclear cells (PBMCs), obtained when the disease was refractory, from a patient treated with antithyroid drugs. This chain's CDR3 is CAIRDDRGTDTQYF. The CDR3 region has the DNA TGTGCCATCAGAGACGACAGGGGCACAGATACGCAGTATTTT.